These 23 T cell receptor beta chains share one sample of origin, sequenced in a study of control samples from healthy donors and cancer patients. TCRdb's table, derived via immunoSEQ multiplex PCR, lists solely in-frame clones and lacks some. Found here are some 110,000 clones, approximately 83% of them singletons; the top ten hold roughly 13%. The sequenced sample consisted of blood. The receptor set was obtained from a woman aged 45-59 years in good health.

This clone was seen once. The chain employs TRBV27 and TRBJ1-2, with 7 bases identical to TRBD1. In germline, CDR1 is MNHEY, CDR2 SMNVEV (reference sequence). The ends lost 4 bases at V and 6 bases at J; junction bases unmatched: 5. The length of the CDR3 is 13 residues. CDR3 sequence (DNA): TGTGCCAGCAGTTCCGGGACAGCCCATGGCTACACCTTC. Translation: CASSSGTAHGYTF.

The V and J genes are TRBV7-2 and TRBJ2-5; 10 bases are a match to TRBD2. The CDR3 extends over 17 amino acids. With 3 bases clipped from V and 4 bases from J, the junction kept 11 bases outside the gene matches. Germline V gives CDR1 SGHTA, CDR2 FQGNSA. The CDR3 here is CASSLGPSGGGLETQYF. The CDR3 region has the DNA TGTGCCAGCAGCTTGGGACCTAGCGGGGGTGGGTTAGAGACCCAGTACTTC.

The V gene is TRBV6-1, the J gene TRBJ2-5; no reliable D call. V was shortened by 2 bases and J by 4 bases, with 11 bases between the two germline ends. The CDR3 is made up of 14 amino acids. Germline V gene sequence: CDR1 MNHNS, CDR2 SASEGT. DNA of the CDR3: TGTGCCAGCAGTGAATATCTGGGCGGAGAGACCCAGTACTTC. It encodes CASSEYLGGETQYF.

This chain uses TRBV7-2 with TRBJ1-1; D is uncertain. Trimming left V 5 bases short and J 1 base short, with 14 bases between. Germline CDR1 and CDR2: SGHTA and FQGNSA. The CDR3 length is 15 residues. The CDR3 DNA sequence: TGTGCCAGCAGCAAGTACACCAGTTCGAACACTGAAGCTTTCTTT. As protein: CASSKYTSSNTEAFF.

The chain recombines TRBV2 with TRBJ1-6; D might be TRBD1 (6 bases). V lost 3 bases to trimming and J lost 7 bases, with 16 bases between them. The CDR3 length is 16 residues. Germline lookup yields CDR1 SNHLY and CDR2 FYNNEI. The CDR3 here is CASSDWGQVENSPLHF. The CDR3 DNA reads as TGTGCCAGCAGTGATTGGGGGCAGGTGGAAAATTCACCCCTCCACTTT.

This clone was detected only once. The V gene is TRBV6-5, the J gene TRBJ1-1; the D is unclear. The CDR3 covers 16 residues. Germline CDR1 and CDR2: MNHEY and SVGAGI. V dropped 2 bases and J dropped 0 bases, with 13 bases sitting between them. The CDR3 DNA follows: TGTGCCAGCAGTTACGTGGAGGCGAACATGAACACTGAAGCTTTCTTT. Protein: CASSYVEANMNTEAFF.

This chain uses TRBV28 with TRBJ2-2; D gene ambiguous. The CDR3 consists of 12 residues. V lost 5 bases and J lost 9, with 10 bases in between. Germline V gene sequence: CDR1 MDHEN, CDR2 SYDVKM. CDR3 in DNA: TGTGCCAGCAGTAACAGTTTCCGGGAGCTGTTTTTT. Protein: CASSNSFRELFF.

In its sample, this clone was seen once. The genes are TRBV27 and TRBJ1-2; D remains unclear. The CDR3 runs to 13 residues. Trimming took 6 bases from V and 7 from J, leaving 15 bases between them. Looked up from germline, CDR1 is MNHEY and CDR2 is SMNVEV (reference sequence). CDR3 bases: TGTGCCAGCAGACTCAACAGAGTCTCTGGCTACACCTTC. This sequence encodes CASRLNRVSGYTF.

The rearrangement links TRBV5-5 to TRBJ2-7; D gene unclear. Germline CDR1 reads SGHKS; CDR2 reads YYEKEE (reference sequence). The CDR3 runs 13 residues. Trimming pared 4 bases from V and 5 bases from J, leaving 13 bases between. CDR3 nucleotides: TGTGCCAGCAGCCACCCGACTGGGGACGAGCAGTACTTC. Protein sequence: CASSHPTGDEQYF.

This chain uses TRBV18 with TRBJ2-3; no definite D call. CDR3 length: 15 residues. Trimming took off 0 bases at V and 6 bases at J, with 13 bases between the two ends. Germline loops: CDR1 KGHSH, CDR2 LQKENI. The CDR3 DNA reads TGTGCCAGCTCACCACCCGACGGTCCCGTGGATACGCAGTATTTT. Protein sequence: CASSPPDGPVDTQYF.

The V gene is TRBV10-3, the J gene TRBJ1-5, with D maybe TRBD1 (5 bases). This CDR3 has 15 residues. Trimming removed 0 bases at V and 5 bases at J, with 11 bases between. The V gene's germline CDR1 is ENHRY and CDR2 SYGVKD. This CDR3 is CAISESGTRDQPQHF. The CDR3 DNA reads TGTGCCATCAGTGAGTCTGGGACCCGCGATCAGCCCCAGCATTTT.

The genes are TRBV19 and TRBJ1-2; D might be TRBD1 (5 bases). The V and J ends lost 8 bases and 4 bases respectively, with 14 bases between them. Germline loops: CDR1 LNHDA, CDR2 SQIVND (reference sequence). The CDR3 has 13 residues. Here the CDR3 DNA reads TGTGCCAGTGACTTTAGGGGTTCCTATGGCTACACCTTC. Residues: CASDFRGSYGYTF.

This rearrangement joins TRBV20-1 to TRBJ2-5; D gene unclear. Trimming shortened V by 0 bases and J by 1 base, and 0 bases separated the two germline ends. Germline V gene lookup returns CDR1 DFQATT and CDR2 SNEGSKA (reference sequence). This CDR3 has 11 amino acids. The CDR3 DNA reads TGCAGTGCTAGAGACCAAGAGACCCAGTACTTC. Protein: CSARDQETQYF.

This chain connects TRBV7-2 to TRBJ1-1; D is perhaps TRBD1 (5 bases). V shed 0 bases and J shed 5 bases, with 13 bases lying between them. Germline V CDR1 and CDR2: SGHTA, FQGNSA. The CDR3 consists of 15 residues. CDR3 sequence reads: CASSLAGRVGTEAFF. CDR3 nucleotide sequence: TGTGCCAGCAGCTTAGCGGGCAGGGTGGGAACTGAAGCTTTCTTT. Looking up the rest from reference TRBV7-2 and TRBJ1-1 gives the full variable domain: GAGVSQSPSNKVTEKGKDVELRCDPISGHTALYWYRQSLGQGLEFLIYFQGNSAPDKSGLPSDRFSAERTGGSVSTLTIQRTQQEDSAVYLCASSLAGRVGTEAFFGQGTRLTVV.

This clone was seen a handful of times. CDR3 protein: CASSSRGTSYEQYF. The CDR3 DNA follows: TGTGCCAGCAGCTCGAGAGGTACATCCTACGAGCAGTACTTC. The chain is built from TRBV11-1 and TRBJ2-7, with unresolved D. Germline CDR1 is SGHAT and CDR2 is FQDESV (reference sequence). The CDR3 runs to 14 residues. Trimming cost V 4 bases and J 1 base, with 11 bases left between them.

The chain recombines TRBV2 with TRBJ1-2; D uncertain. Germline lookup yields CDR1 SNHLY and CDR2 FYNNEI. CDR3 length: 12 residues. Deletions cut 4 bases from V and 8 bases from J, with 11 bases between. The CDR3 DNA is TGTGCCAGCAGTGTTGTGTTTTGGGGCTACACCTTC. This gives the protein CASSVVFWGYTF.

There are a few counts of this clone. The chain uses TRBV15 and TRBJ1-5, with D maybe TRBD1 (6 bases). The CDR3 has 17 amino acids. V gave up 3 bases and J gave up 0 bases, with 15 bases separating them. The germline gives CDR1 LNHNV, CDR2 YYDKDF (reference sequence). The CDR3 DNA reads TGTGCCACCAGCAGTAGAAGGACAGAATATAGCAATCAGCCCCAGCATTTT. This sequence encodes CATSSRRTEYSNQPQHF. Looking up the rest from reference TRBV15 and TRBJ1-5 gives the full variable domain: DAMVIQNPRYQVTQFGKPVTLSCSQTLNHNVMYWYQQKSSQAPKLLFHYYDKDFNNEADTPDNFQSRRPNTSFCFLDIRSPGLGDTAMYLCATSSRRTEYSNQPQHFGDGTRLSIL.

V and J are TRBV6-4 and TRBJ1-4; D remains ambiguous. Germline V CDR1 and CDR2: MRHNA, SNTAGT. There are 15 residues in the CDR3. Trimming removed 0 bases from V and 7 bases from J, with 12 bases in between. CDR3 in DNA: TGTGCCAGCAGTGACTCAGCCGGGATGGGTGAAAAACTGTTTTTT. This codes for CASSDSAGMGEKLFF.

V and J are TRBV18 and TRBJ2-3, with 11 bases aligning to TRBD2. The CDR3 is made up of 15 amino acids. The germline gives CDR1 KGHSH, CDR2 LQKENI. Trimming at V came to 5 bases and at J to 6 bases, leaving 7 bases not matched to a gene. The CDR3 here is CASSTSGSFSDTQYF. The CDR3 DNA is TGTGCCAGCTCAACTAGCGGGAGTTTTTCCGATACGCAGTATTTT.

The chain has TRBV4-2 and TRBJ1-1, with 9 bases matching TRBD1. The germline gives CDR1 LGHNA, CDR2 YNFKEQ. After removal of 4 bases from V and 5 bases from J, the junction contained 11 bases not matched to a gene. The CDR3 consists of 16 residues. The CDR3 here is CASSRATGTGTTEAFF. CDR3 sequence (DNA): TGTGCCAGCAGCCGAGCAACCGGGACAGGGACGACTGAAGCTTTCTTT.

The chain has TRBV10-2 and TRBJ2-5; D unresolved. CDR3 length equals 12 residues. Germline CDR1 WSHSY, CDR2 SAAADI. Trimming shortened V by 4 bases and J by 2 bases, and 5 bases separated the two germline ends. This chain's CDR3 is CASSVGQETQYF. DNA of the CDR3: TGCGCCAGCAGTGTGGGGCAAGAGACCCAGTACTTC.

V and J are TRBV27 and TRBJ1-5; no clear D. Germline-derived CDR1 and CDR2 are MNHEY and SMNVEV (reference sequence). V was cut by 5 bases and J by 0 bases, with 11 bases left in between. The CDR3 is 15 amino acids. The CDR3 DNA reads as TGTGCCAGCAGTCCACAGCCTTATAGCAATCAGCCCCAGCATTTT. It encodes CASSPQPYSNQPQHF.

The gene calls are TRBV5-1 and TRBJ2-7; TRBD1 is a possible D gene (5 bases). V was shortened by 1 base and J by 5 bases, with 10 bases between the two germline ends. CDR1 and CDR2 (germline): SGHRS, YFSETQ. This CDR3 is built from 13 residues. Here the CDR3 reads CASSLQGFNEQYF. DNA for the CDR3: TGCGCCAGCAGCTTGCAGGGATTTAACGAGCAGTACTTC.